Presented here are 7 T cell receptor beta chains from one specimen sequenced in a study of T cells expressing NK-cell markers. TCRdb re-called the 5' RACE reads; every CDR3 protein appears as one record, without DNA. Across about 460,000 distinct CDR3 sequences, the top ten clones capture approximately 1.5% of the sample. Input material: blood T cells: a sorted CD56 or NKG2C T cell subset, CD4+ or CD8+ T cells, or bulk PBMC T cells (not recorded which). The receptors were gathered from a woman aged 45-60 years in good health.

This chain uses TRBV27 with TRBJ1-5; the TCRdb call, TRBD1, lacks DNA for checking. Germline V gene lookup returns CDR1 MNHEY and CDR2 SMNVEV (reference sequence). The CDR3 is 15 residues long. This chain's CDR3 is CASSISGGRNQPQHF.

The rearrangement uses TRBV7-9 and TRBJ1-6. The CDR3 length is 14 residues. Germline V gene sequence: CDR1 SEHNR, CDR2 FQNEAQ (reference sequence). The CDR3 loop reads CASSLSNTGSPLHF.

The CDR3 loop is CASSFGSQRVEEQFF. This chain uses TRBV6-4 with TRBJ2-1. The CDR3 runs 15 residues. Per the germline V gene, CDR1 is MRHNA and CDR2 is SNTAGT.

This chain connects TRBV5-4 to TRBJ2-5; the D call from TCRdb, TRBD2, cannot be confirmed without DNA. The CDR3 length is 16 residues. Looked up from germline, CDR1 is SGHNT and CDR2 is YYREEE (reference sequence). Here the CDR3 reads CASSRGLAGTQETQYF.

The V gene is TRBV6-5, the J gene TRBJ2-7; the TCRdb D gene call, TRBD2, has no DNA to confirm it. Looked up from germline, CDR1 is MNHEY and CDR2 is SVGAGI. The CDR3 has 16 residues. This CDR3 is CASRKYQGTRTYEQYF.

The V and J genes are TRBV6-6 and TRBJ2-1. Germline CDR1 and CDR2: MNHNY and SVGAGI (reference sequence). This CDR3 contains 14 residues. CDR3: CASSYWREWDEQFF.

The genes are TRBV5-1 and TRBJ2-1; TCRdb picks TRBD2, but there is no DNA to check that call. This CDR3 region has 16 residues. Germline assignment: CDR1 SGHRS and CDR2 YFSETQ. Here the CDR3 reads CASSLMGLAGYNEQFF. The complete variable domain, with remaining parts taken from reference TRBV5-1 and TRBJ2-1, reads KAGVTQTPRYLIKTRGQQVTLSCSPISGHRSVSWYQQTPGQGLQFLFEYFSETQRNKGNFPGRFSGRQFSNSRSEMNVSTLELGDSALYLCASSLMGLAGYNEQFFGPGTRLTVL.